This entry is about one TCR beta chain. Antigen unknown. The data were obtained in a study of T cell responses to AZD1222 COVID-19 vaccine. Study details: Recipients boosted at about 4 weeks or about 12 weeks are pooled. Study-wide results and limits: Two AZD1222 doses significantly raised spike-specific TCR breadth and depth over controls. Most donors were white British and more were female, and clonal diversity was possibly underestimated.

Using immunoSEQ multiplex PCR, the repertoire was profiled, and TCRdb retains in-frame clones only, with some absent. The repertoire holds approximately 160,000 clones, with 85% to 95% as singletons. V was clipped by 5 bases and J by 3 bases, with 12 bases between them. Germline values: CDR1 MGHDK, CDR2 SYGVNS. This CDR3 region has 14 residues. The TCR sequence derives from an adult in good health. The rearrangement links TRBV25-1 to TRBJ2-3; D is ambiguous. The sample here was peripheral blood, taken on day 0 of AZD1222 vaccination. CDR3 nucleotides: TGTGCCAGCAGTCTTTCGACTCTTACAGATACGCAGTATTTT. Translated, it gives CASSLSTLTDTQYF.